This TCR beta chain originates from a study of OX40 agonist ivuxolimab in advanced cancers. Whole-study results and caveats: Among some nonresponders, normalized T-cell clonal expansion was also low. In the expanded peripheral T cells, antigen specificity was never determined. CD4+ and CD8+ blood T cells expanded clonally by week 6 at 0.1 to 3.0 mg/kg.

As regards this clone: Its antigen is still unknown.

Data came from immunoSEQ multiplex PCR; TCRdb stores just in-frame clones and leaves some out. The sample consists of fewer than 90,000 clones, around 90% of them appearing once. Germline CDR1 and CDR2: MGHRA and YSYEKL. CDR3 length: 13 amino acids. Trimming removed 1 base at V and 5 bases at J, with 8 bases between. The source was CD4+ or CD8+ T cells sorted from blood, collected in a trial of the OX40 agonist ivuxolimab. The TCR comes from an adult with an advanced solid tumor such as melanoma, head and neck, liver or kidney cancer. The chain employs TRBV4-1 and TRBJ2-5; TRBD2 is a possible D gene (5 bases). CDR3 sequence reads: CASSQGPGETQYF. CDR3 coding DNA: TGCGCCAGCAGCCAAGGTCCGGGGGAGACCCAGTACTTC.